Here is one T cell receptor (beta chain) with its context. This clonotype was observed a few times. Its antigen is currently not known. Base qualities are not recorded, but no much larger clone differs from it by a single base. This sample is drawn from a study of response to subunit inactivated influenza vaccine listed by TCRdb under 2018. In terms of the full investigation: Deep quantitative T cell receptor repertoire profiling was used in the study to track responses to a trivalent subunit inactivated influenza vaccine. What the work shows at the level of the full study, not this receptor alone: It was suggested by the authors that each seasonal influenza vaccination may recruit only a limited number of new T cells.

The CDR3 numbers 17 residues from cysteine through phenylalanine. The sequence is cut down to CDR3 DNA, 51 bases in frame from base 1. The germline V and J ends show losses of 5 bases and 5 bases respectively, and no gene match explains 12 bases of the junction. Preparation of the library involved RT-PCR. The instrument given in TCRdb is Illumina HiSeq 2500. In-frame beta chains were kept once TCRdb had trimmed the public reads at Q25 with fastp and called clones with MiXCR. Every entry covers one CDR3 protein and lists the most common genes and DNA from its rows. Present in this sample are some 600,000 distinct CDR3 sequences, 12% to 15% of which were seen just once. The ten largest clonotypes hold 7.6% of the sample.

The sequencing here drew on PBMCs from blood, taken 14 to 15 days before vaccination. The receptor chain draws on TRBV12-3 or TRBV12-4 and TRBJ1-5, and TRBD1 matches 10 of the central bases. The sequence derives from a middle-aged man who received an inactivated influenza vaccine. Donor details come from another sample of the same person, matched by shared clones. The CDR3 protein is CASSPRGPGQGHQPQHF. In nucleotide form, the sequence is TGTGCCAGCAGTCCACGAGGCCCGGGACAGGGGCATCAGCCCCAGCATTTT.